This is a list of T cell receptor beta chains from one sample in a study of cytomegalovirus exposure and HLA in healthy donors. Profiling relied on immunoSEQ multiplex PCR, and the TCRdb table lists in-frame clones only, not all of them. The table shows around 130,000 clones, with about two thirds occurring only once. The sequenced sample consisted of PBMCs. These receptors were obtained from a man aged 40-49 years in good health and CMV-seropositive. Both conserved end residues are part of each CDR3. Clone size appears in some rows only: once, few, many, or a class for an expanded clone.

clone_size	v_call	j_call	cdr3_aa
.	TRBV5-4	TRBJ1-2	CASSKGQEEYGYTF
.	TRBV7-2	TRBJ2-5	CASSLSRGSPGTQYF
.	TRBV19	TRBJ2-1	CASRKTSGPFSSSYNEQFF
.	TRBV29-1	TRBJ2-2	CSVGLQSTGELFF
.	TRBV5-1	TRBJ2-7	CASSRNYLGEQYF
.	TRBV27	TRBJ1-4	CASSGTGGDEKLFF
.	TRBV9	TRBJ1-3	CASSVAGTGSSGNTIYF
.	TRBV4-1	TRBJ2-1	CASSTRGYNEQFF
.	TRBV7-6	TRBJ1-1	CASSADTNTEAFF
.	TRBV19	TRBJ2-4	CASSGDRELDIQYF
.	TRBV5-1	TRBJ1-3	CASSLTVSSGNTIYF
.	TRBV27	TRBJ2-1	CASSSGLPGVNEQFF
.	TRBV15	TRBJ2-7	CATSRDRGPYEQYF
.	TRBV6-6	TRBJ1-5	CASRTTGSGNQPQHF
.	TRBV10-3	TRBJ2-4	CAISERNRADIQYF
once	TRBV27	TRBJ1-6	CASSLSGTVRSPLHF
.	TRBV28	TRBJ1-2	CASATMGAAGYTF
.	TRBV5-1	TRBJ1-2	CASSLAARQGSYGYTF
.	TRBV9	TRBJ2-1	CASSAGPSGSGNEQFF
.	TRBV9	TRBJ2-5	CASSISAQGGETQYF
once	TRBV6-5	TRBJ2-5	CERLLLASQETQYF
.	TRBV18	TRBJ1-5	CASSPGAGQPQHF
few	TRBV6-4	TRBJ2-1	CASSDGGVAGYNEQFF
once	TRBV6-6	TRBJ2-7	CASSYGGTFSGYEQYF
.	TRBV5-4	TRBJ2-6	CASSLGQGSPSGANVLTF
.	TRBV6-6	TRBJ2-3	CASSSSTDTQYF
.	TRBV23-1	TRBJ1-4	CASSQFRADEKLFF
few	TRBV29-1	TRBJ2-7	CSGRTGAEQYF
once	TRBV4-1	TRBJ1-5	CASSQVGGNQPQHF
.	TRBV15	TRBJ2-7	CATSRGQGGREQYF
.	TRBV5-5	TRBJ2-1	CASSVGTGQQFF
.	TRBV10-3	TRBJ1-6	CAISEDSLLLHF
.	TRBV6-1	TRBJ1-1	CASSGNRIEAFF
.	TRBV2	TRBJ1-3	CASRGLTRQGRSGNTIYF
.	TRBV5-6	TRBJ2-1	CASSLLTSNYNEQFF
.	TRBV11-2	TRBJ2-7	CASSSSASLVLYEQYF
.	TRBV30	TRBJ2-7	CAWNWVRGFGEQYF
.	TRBV6-1	TRBJ2-1	CAIQGAGLAGGEQFF
.	TRBV30	TRBJ1-1	CAWRSRQGWDTEAFF
.	TRBV6-5	TRBJ1-1	CASSYGRDRGTEAFF
few	TRBV5-1	TRBJ1-2	CASKSGIQGANYGYTF